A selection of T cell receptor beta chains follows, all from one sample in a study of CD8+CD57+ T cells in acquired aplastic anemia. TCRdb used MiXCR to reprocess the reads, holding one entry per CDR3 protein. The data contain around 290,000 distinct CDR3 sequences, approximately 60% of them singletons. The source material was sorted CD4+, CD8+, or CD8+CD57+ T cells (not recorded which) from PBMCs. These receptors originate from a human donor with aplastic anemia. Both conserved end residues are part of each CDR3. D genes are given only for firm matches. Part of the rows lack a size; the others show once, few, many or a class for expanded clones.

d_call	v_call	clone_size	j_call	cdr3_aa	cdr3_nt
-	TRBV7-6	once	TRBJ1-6	CASSFARDEGSPLHF	TGTGCCAGCAGCTTTGCCAGGGACGAAGGTTCACCCCTCCACTTT
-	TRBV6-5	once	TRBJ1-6	CASSYRMNSPLHF	TGTGCCAGCAGTTATCGTATGAATTCACCCCTCCACTTT
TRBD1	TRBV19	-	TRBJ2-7	CASADRAESYEQYF	TGTGCCAGCGCCGACAGGGCCGAATCCTACGAGCAGTACTTC
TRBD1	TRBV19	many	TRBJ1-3	CASSKGGTDSGNTIYF	TGTGCCAGTAGTAAAGGGGGGACAGACTCTGGAAACACCATATATTTT
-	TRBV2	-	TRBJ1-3	CASSRDTGSGNTIYF	TGTGCCAGCAGTAGGGACACCGGCTCTGGAAACACCATATATTTT
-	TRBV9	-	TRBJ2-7	CASSETGAFSYEQYF	TGTGCCAGCAGCGAAACGGGAGCCTTCTCCTACGAGCAGTACTTC
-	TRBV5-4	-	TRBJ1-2	CASSLVAVKNYGYTF	TGTGCCAGCAGCTTGGTAGCAGTGAAGAACTATGGCTACACCTTC
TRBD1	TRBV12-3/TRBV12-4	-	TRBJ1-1	CASSFDRAMNTEAFF	TGTGCCAGCAGTTTCGACAGGGCGATGAACACTGAAGCTTTCTTT
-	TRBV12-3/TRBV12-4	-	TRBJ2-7	CASSSGLTGTYEQYF	TGTGCCAGCAGTTCCGGGTTAACGGGAACCTACGAGCAGTACTTC
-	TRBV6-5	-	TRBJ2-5	CASSYRTKGETQYF	TGTGCCAGCAGTTACCGGACTAAGGGAGAGACCCAGTACTTC
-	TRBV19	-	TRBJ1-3	CASSSGAGGNTIYF	TGTGCCAGTAGTAGCGGGGCAGGGGGAAACACCATATATTTT
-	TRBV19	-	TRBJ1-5	CASMSGTGGQPQHF	TGTGCCAGTATGAGTGGCACGGGCGGTCAGCCCCAGCATTTT
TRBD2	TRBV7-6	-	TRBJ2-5	CASSFAGVGETQYF	TGTGCCAGCAGCTTCGCGGGAGTAGGGGAGACCCAGTACTTC
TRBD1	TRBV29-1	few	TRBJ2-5	CSGRTGGQETQYF	TGCAGCGGCAGGACAGGGGGCCAGGAGACCCAGTACTTC
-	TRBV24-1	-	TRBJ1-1	CATRPWTSSEAFF	TGTGCCACCCGTCCTTGGACTAGTTCTGAAGCTTTCTTT
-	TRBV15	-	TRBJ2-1	CATSREGEPYNEQFF	TGTGCCACCAGCAGAGAAGGAGAGCCCTACAATGAGCAGTTCTTC
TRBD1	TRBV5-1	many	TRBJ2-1	CASSNTGGAENEQFF	TGCGCCAGCAGTAATACAGGGGGCGCTGAGAATGAGCAGTTCTTC
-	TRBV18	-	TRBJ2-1	CASSRDGNERFF	TGTGCCAGCTCAAGGGACGGCAATGAGCGGTTCTTC
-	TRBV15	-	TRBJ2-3	CATSRGTESTDTQYF	TGTGCCACCAGCAGAGGGACAGAAAGCACAGATACGCAGTATTTT
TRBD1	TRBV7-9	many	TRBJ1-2	CASSLGDRDRDNYGYTF	TGTGCCAGCAGCTTAGGGGACCGGGACAGAGATAACTATGGCTACACCTTC
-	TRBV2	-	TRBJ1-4	CASSGVTTNEKLFF	TGTGCCAGCAGTGGGGTAACAACTAATGAAAAACTGTTTTTT
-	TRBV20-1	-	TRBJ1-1	CSAPPLGGRGNTEAFF	TGCAGTGCTCCTCCCCTAGGGGGGAGGGGTAACACTGAAGCTTTCTTT
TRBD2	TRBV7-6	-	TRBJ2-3	CASSFSLAGSTQYF	TGTGCCAGCAGCTTTTCACTAGCGGGCTCCACGCAGTATTTT
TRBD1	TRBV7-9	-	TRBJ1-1	CASSSQGGSEAFF	TGTGCCAGCAGTTCCCAGGGGGGGTCTGAAGCTTTCTTT
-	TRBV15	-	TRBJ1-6	CATSRVGGSPLHF	TGTGCCACCAGCAGAGTTGGAGGTTCACCCCTCCACTTT
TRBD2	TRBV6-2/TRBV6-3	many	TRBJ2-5	CASSLAGGNEETQYF	TGTGCCAGCAGTTTGGCGGGGGGGAACGAAGAGACCCAGTACTTC
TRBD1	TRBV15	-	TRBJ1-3	CATSRLGQGVSSGNTIYF	TGTGCCACCAGCAGGCTAGGACAGGGGGTGAGCTCTGGAAACACCATATATTTT
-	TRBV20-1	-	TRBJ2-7	CSGVTGPREQYF	TGCAGTGGCGTCACCGGGCCCCGCGAGCAGTACTTC
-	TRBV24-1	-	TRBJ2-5	CATSDGTGYQETQYF	TGTGCCACCAGTGATGGAACAGGGTACCAAGAGACCCAGTACTTC
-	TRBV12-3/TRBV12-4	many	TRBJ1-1	CASSLVSVGRTEAFF	TGTGCCAGCAGTTTAGTCTCGGTGGGGCGGACTGAAGCTTTCTTT
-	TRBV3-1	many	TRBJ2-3	CASSHLDSGWLGDTQYF	TGTGCCAGCAGCCACTTGGACTCAGGTTGGTTAGGAGATACGCAGTATTTT
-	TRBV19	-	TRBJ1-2	CASSANLDARNYGYTF	TGTGCCAGTAGTGCCAACCTGGACGCGAGAAACTATGGCTACACCTTC
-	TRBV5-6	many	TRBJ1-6	CASSVQTASPSPLHF	TGTGCCAGCAGTGTGCAAACAGCATCCCCTTCACCCCTCCACTTT
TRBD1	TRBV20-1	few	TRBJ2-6	CSASGTGVGANVLTF	TGCAGTGCTAGTGGGACAGGGGTCGGGGCCAACGTCCTGACTTTC
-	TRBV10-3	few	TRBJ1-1	CAISEDSDTEAFF	TGTGCCATCAGTGAGGACAGCGACACTGAAGCTTTCTTT
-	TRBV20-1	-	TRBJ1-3	CSARGDSLGNTIYF	TGCAGTGCTAGAGGTGACTCTCTGGGAAACACCATATATTTT
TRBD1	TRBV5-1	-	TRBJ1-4	CASSPLRDSGGKLFF	TGCGCCAGCAGCCCACTCCGGGACAGTGGTGGAAAACTGTTTTTT
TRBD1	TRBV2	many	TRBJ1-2	CASSSLQGGTSYGYTF	TGTGCCAGCAGTAGCCTGCAGGGGGGGACTAGCTATGGCTACACCTTC
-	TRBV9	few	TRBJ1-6	CASSGKQVNYNSPLHF	TGTGCCAGCAGCGGCAAACAGGTGAACTATAATTCACCCCTCCACTTT
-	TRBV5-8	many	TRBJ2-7	CASSLVGPPGLLSLYEQYF	TGTGCCAGCAGCTTGGTGGGCCCCCCGGGACTTTTATCTCTCTACGAGCAGTACTTC
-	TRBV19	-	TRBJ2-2	CASSRGDTIANTGELFF	TGTGCCAGTAGTAGGGGGGACACCATAGCGAACACCGGGGAGCTGTTTTTT
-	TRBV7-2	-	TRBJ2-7	CASSFYGEQYF	TGTGCCAGCAGCTTTTACGGCGAGCAGTACTTC
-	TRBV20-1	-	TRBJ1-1	CSARVVGRLRTEAFF	TGCAGTGCTAGGGTTGTGGGGCGTTTGCGCACTGAAGCTTTCTTT
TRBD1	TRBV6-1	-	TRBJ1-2	CATNRDRRRLLAELYGYTF	TGTGCCACCAACCGGGACAGGAGGCGACTTTTGGCCGAACTATATGGCTACACCTTC
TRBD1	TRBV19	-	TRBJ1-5	CASSGQVSNQPQHF	TGTGCCAGTAGTGGACAGGTTAGCAATCAGCCCCAGCATTTT
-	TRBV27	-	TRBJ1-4	CASSLSGLPNGKLFF	TGTGCCAGCAGTTTATCGGGACTCCCTAATGGAAAACTGTTTTTT
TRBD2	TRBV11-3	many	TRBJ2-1	CASSLGGRDNEQFF	TGTGCCAGCAGCTTAGGCGGGAGGGACAATGAGCAGTTCTTC
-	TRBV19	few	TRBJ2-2	CASSWSVTGELFF	TGTGCCAGTAGTTGGTCGGTCACCGGGGAGCTGTTTTTT
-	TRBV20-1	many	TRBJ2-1	CSATARDGHRNEQFF	TGCAGTGCCACGGCCCGGGACGGCCACAGGAATGAGCAGTTCTTC
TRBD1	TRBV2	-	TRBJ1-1	CASSNQDRLNTEAFF	TGTGCCAGCAGTAACCAGGACAGGTTGAACACTGAAGCTTTCTTT
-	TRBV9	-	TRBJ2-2	CASSVAASDTGELFF	TGTGCCAGCAGCGTAGCAGCGTCGGACACCGGGGAGCTGTTTTTT
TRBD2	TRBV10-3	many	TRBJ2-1	CAITGGSSGNNEQFF	TGTGCCATCACTGGGGGCTCTAGCGGGAACAATGAGCAGTTCTTC
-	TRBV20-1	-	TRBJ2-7	CSASRGTANYEQYF	TGCAGTGCTAGTCGCGGGACTGCGAATTACGAGCAGTACTTC